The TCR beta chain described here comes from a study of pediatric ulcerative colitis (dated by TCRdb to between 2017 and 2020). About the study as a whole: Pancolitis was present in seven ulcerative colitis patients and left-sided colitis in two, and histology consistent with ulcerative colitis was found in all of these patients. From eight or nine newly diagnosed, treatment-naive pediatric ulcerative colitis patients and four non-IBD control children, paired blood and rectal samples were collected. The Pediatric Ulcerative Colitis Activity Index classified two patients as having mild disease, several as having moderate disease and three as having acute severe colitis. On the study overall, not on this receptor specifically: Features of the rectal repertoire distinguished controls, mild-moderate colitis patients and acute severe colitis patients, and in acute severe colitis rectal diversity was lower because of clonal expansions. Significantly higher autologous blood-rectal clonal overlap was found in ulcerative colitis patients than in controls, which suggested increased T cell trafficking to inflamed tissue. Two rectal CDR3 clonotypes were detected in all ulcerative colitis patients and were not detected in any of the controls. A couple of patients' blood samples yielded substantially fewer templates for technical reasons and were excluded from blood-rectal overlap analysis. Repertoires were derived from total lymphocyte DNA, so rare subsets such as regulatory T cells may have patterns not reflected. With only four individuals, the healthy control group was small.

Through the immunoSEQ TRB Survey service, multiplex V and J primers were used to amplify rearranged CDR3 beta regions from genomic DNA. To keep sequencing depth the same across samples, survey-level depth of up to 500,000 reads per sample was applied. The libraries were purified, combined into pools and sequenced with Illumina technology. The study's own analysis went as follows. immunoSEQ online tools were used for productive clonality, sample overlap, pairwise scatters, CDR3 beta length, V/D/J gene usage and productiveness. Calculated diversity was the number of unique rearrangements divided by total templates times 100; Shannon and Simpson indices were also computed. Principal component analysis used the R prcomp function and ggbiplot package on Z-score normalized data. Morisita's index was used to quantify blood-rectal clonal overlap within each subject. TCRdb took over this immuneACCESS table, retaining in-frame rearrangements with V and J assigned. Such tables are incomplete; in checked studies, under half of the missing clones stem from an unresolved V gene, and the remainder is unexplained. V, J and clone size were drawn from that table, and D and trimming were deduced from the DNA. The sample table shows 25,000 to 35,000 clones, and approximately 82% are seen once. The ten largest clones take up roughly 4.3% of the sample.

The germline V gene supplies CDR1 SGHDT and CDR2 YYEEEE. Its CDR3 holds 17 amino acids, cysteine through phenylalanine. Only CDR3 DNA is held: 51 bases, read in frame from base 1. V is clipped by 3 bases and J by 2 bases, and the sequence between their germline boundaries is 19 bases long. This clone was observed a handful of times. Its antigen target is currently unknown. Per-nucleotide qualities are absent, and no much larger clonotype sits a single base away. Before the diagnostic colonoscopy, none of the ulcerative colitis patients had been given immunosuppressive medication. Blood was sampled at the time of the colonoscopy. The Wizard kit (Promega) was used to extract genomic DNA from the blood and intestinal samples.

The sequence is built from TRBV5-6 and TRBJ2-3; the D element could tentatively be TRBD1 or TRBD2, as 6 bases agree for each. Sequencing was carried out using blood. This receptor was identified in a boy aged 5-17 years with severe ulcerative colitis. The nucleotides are TGTGCCAGCAGCTCCCCTCTCGAGGGGGGCCTCACAGATACGCAGTATTTT. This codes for CASSSPLEGGLTDTQYF.